This TCR beta chain appears in the sequencing data of a study of OX40 agonist ivuxolimab in advanced cancers. Overall study context: Antecedent anti-PD-1, anti-PD-L1 or anti-CTLA-4 therapy was permissible, with under 50% having received some. Study outcomes and limitations: The average count of expanded clones was higher among CD8+ T cells than among CD4+. Both blood CD4+ and CD8+ T cells showed clonal growth by week 6 at 0.1 to 3.0 mg/kg.

Sequencing used immunoSEQ multiplex PCR; TCRdb keeps in-frame clones, though not all of them. Here the sample spans roughly 8,000 clones, 73% being singletons. V was clipped by 5 bases and J by 3 bases; unmatched bases: 4. Germline assignment: CDR1 SGDLS and CDR2 YYNGEE. The CDR3 has 15 residues. A note on this clone: The target antigen is unknown.

Material: CD4+ or CD8+ T cells sorted from blood, obtained in a trial of the OX40 agonist ivuxolimab. This clonotype originated in an adult with an advanced solid tumor such as melanoma, head and neck, liver or kidney cancer. The chain uses TRBV9 and TRBJ2-3; 12 bases fit TRBD2. The CDR3 region is CASSATSGGTDTQYF. CDR3 bases: TGTGCCAGCAGTGCTACTAGCGGGGGGACAGATACGCAGTATTTT.